Each of the 7 T cell receptor beta chains below was sequenced from the same sample in a study of OX40 agonist ivuxolimab in advanced cancers. Assay: immunoSEQ multiplex PCR; the TCRdb copy retains only in-frame clones and omits some. The data show roughly 50,000 clones, 91% seen once. The material sequenced was CD4+ or CD8+ T cells sorted from blood, taken in a trial of the OX40 agonist ivuxolimab. These receptors were taken from an adult with an advanced solid tumor such as melanoma, head and neck, liver or kidney cancer.

This chain uses TRBV6-1 with TRBJ1-2, with no clear D. Germline assignment: CDR1 MNHNS and CDR2 SASEGT. The CDR3 loop spans 18 amino acids. V dropped 0 bases and J dropped 8 bases, with 25 bases sitting between them. Here the CDR3 reads CASSEAVARWAGNIGYTF. The CDR3 DNA is TGTGCCAGCAGTGAAGCGGTAGCCAGGTGGGCGGGGAATATAGGCTACACCTTC.

J is TRBJ2-1 and V is TRBV6-5; 8 bases are shared with TRBD1. The germline V gene has CDR1 MNHEY and CDR2 SVGAGI. This CDR3 is built from 15 residues. Germline trimming cut 0 bases from V and 4 bases from J; bases unmatched to any gene: 2. This CDR3 reads CASSYSRQGYNEQFF. As DNA, the CDR3 is TGTGCCAGCAGTTACTCGAGACAGGGGTACAATGAGCAGTTCTTC.

The table lists this clone with a count of one. Other DNA sequences in the same sample also yield this CDR3. Here the CDR3 DNA reads TGTGCCAGCAGTTTATCCTCTGGAAACACCATATATTTT. Residues: CASSLSSGNTIYF. The chain uses TRBV27 and TRBJ1-3; D remains unclear. Trimming pared 0 bases from V and 0 bases from J, leaving 0 bases between. The CDR3 runs to 13 residues. The germline CDR1 and CDR2 sequences are MNHEY and SMNVEV (reference sequence).

This CDR3 is CASSIGVRPSTDTQYF. For the CDR3, the DNA is TGTGCCAGTAGTATTGGTGTGCGCCCAAGCACAGATACGCAGTATTTT. The genes are TRBV19 and TRBJ2-3; D not certain. CDR1 and CDR2 (germline): LNHDA, SQIVND (reference sequence). The CDR3 loop spans 16 amino acids. V was clipped by 3 bases and J by 0 bases, with 13 bases between them.

This rearrangement joins TRBV7-9 to TRBJ2-7; TRBD2 aligns across 9 bases. V lost 5 bases, J lost 4 bases, and 6 bases stayed unmatched. This CDR3 contains 14 residues. Germline lookup yields CDR1 SEHNR and CDR2 FQNEAQ (reference sequence). In nucleotides, the CDR3 is TGTGCCAGCAGCCCCCCGCTAGCGGGGTACGAGCAGTACTTC. This codes for CASSPPLAGYEQYF.

The rearrangement links TRBV4-2 to TRBJ1-5, with 7 nucleotides matching TRBD1. CDR3 length: 15 amino acids. Germline CDR1 reads LGHNA; CDR2 reads YNFKEQ. Unmatched junction bases numbered 5, after V lost 3 bases and J lost 3 bases. The CDR3 loop is CASSQDTGVNQPQHF. The CDR3 nucleotides read TGTGCCAGCAGCCAGGACACAGGGGTCAATCAGCCCCAGCATTTT.

The rearrangement links TRBV9 to TRBJ2-1; 8 bases are shared with TRBD2. V lost 6 bases, J lost 9 bases, and 11 bases stayed unmatched. This CDR3 has 14 residues. CDR1 is SGDLS, CDR2 YYNGEE, per germline. The chain's CDR3 is CASNPGGLYGEQFF. Here the CDR3 DNA reads TGTGCCAGCAACCCGGGAGGGCTTTATGGTGAGCAGTTCTTC.